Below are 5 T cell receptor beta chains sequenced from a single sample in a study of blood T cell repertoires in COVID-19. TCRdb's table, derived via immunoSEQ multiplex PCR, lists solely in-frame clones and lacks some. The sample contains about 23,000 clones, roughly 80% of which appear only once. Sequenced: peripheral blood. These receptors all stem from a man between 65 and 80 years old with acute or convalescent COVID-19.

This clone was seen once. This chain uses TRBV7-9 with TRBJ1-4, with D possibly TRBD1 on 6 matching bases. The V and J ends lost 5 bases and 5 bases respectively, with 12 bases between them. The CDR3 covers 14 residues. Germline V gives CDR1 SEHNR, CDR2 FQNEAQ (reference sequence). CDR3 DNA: TGTGCCAGCAGCCAACAGGGTTACAATGAAAAACTGTTTTTT. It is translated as CASSQQGYNEKLFF.

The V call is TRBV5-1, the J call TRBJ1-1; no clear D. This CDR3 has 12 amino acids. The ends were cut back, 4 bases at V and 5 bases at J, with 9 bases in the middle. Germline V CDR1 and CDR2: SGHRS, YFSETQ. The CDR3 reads CASSATGTEAFF. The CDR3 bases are TGCGCCAGCAGCGCGACCGGGACTGAAGCTTTCTTT.

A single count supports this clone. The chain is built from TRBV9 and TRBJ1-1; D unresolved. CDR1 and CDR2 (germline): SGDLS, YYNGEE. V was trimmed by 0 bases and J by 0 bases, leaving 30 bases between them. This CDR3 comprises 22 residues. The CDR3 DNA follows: TGTGCCAGCAGCGTAGGATTTGCGAGGGCAGGCCTACCCTTCACCATGAACACTGAAGCTTTCTTT. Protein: CASSVGFARAGLPFTMNTEAFF.

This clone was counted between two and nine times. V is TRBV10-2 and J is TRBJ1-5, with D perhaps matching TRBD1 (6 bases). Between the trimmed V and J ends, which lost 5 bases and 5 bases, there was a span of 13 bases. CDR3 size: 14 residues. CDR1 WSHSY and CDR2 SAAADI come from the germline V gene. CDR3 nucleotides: TGCGCCAGCAGTCCAGCGGGGGGCTATCAGCCCCAGCATTTT. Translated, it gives CASSPAGGYQPQHF.

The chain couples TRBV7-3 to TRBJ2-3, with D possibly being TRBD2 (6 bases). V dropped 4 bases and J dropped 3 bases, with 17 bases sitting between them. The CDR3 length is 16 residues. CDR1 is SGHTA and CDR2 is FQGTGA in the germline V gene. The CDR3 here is CASSYRQFGGTDTQYF. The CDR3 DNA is TGTGCCAGCAGCTACCGACAGTTCGGGGGTACAGATACGCAGTATTTT.